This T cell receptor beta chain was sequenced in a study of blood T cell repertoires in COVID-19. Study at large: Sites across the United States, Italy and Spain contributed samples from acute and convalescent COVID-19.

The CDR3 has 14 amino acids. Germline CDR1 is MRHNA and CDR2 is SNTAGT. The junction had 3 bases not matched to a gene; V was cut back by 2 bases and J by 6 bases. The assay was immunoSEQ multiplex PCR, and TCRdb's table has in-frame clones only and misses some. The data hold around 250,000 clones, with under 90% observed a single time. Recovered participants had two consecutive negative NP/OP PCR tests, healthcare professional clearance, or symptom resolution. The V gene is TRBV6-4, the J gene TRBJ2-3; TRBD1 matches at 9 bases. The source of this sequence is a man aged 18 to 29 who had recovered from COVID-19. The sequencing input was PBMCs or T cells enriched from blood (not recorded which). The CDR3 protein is CASSDGGTGDTQYF. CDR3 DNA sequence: TGTGCCAGCAGTGACGGCGGGACAGGGGATACGCAGTATTTT.